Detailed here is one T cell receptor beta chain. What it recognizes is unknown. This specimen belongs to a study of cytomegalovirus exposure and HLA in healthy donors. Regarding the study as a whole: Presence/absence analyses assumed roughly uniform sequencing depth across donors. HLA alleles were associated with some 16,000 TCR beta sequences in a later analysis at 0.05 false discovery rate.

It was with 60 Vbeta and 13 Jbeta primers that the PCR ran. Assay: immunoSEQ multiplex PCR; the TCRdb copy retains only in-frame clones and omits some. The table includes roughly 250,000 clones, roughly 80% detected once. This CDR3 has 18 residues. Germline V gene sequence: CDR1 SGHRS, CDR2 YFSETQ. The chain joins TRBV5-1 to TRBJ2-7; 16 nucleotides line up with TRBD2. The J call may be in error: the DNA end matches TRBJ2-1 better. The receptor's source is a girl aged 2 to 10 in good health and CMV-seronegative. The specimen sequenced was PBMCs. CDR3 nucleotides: TGCGCCAGCAGACTGGGACTAGCGGGGGGGCTCAACTACAATGAGCAGTTCTTC. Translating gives CASRLGLAGGLNYNEQFF.